This entry describes one T cell receptor (beta chain). The sample belongs to a study of technical replicates of blood from four donors. Profiled with immunoSEQ multiplex PCR; TCRdb holds only in-frame clones, not every one. The sample lists around 83,000 clones, around nine tenths occurring once. The CDR3 contains 13 residues. Looked up from germline, CDR1 is SQVTM and CDR2 is ANQGSEA. V was clipped by 4 bases and J by 2 bases, with 12 bases between them. The chain couples TRBV29-1 to TRBJ2-7; D possibly corresponds to TRBD1 (6 bases). Sequencing used T cells isolated from PBMCs. The TCR originated in a human donor in good health. The CDR3 nucleotides are TGCAGCGTTGCCGAGACAGGCGCCTACGAGCAGTACTTC. It translates to CSVAETGAYEQYF.